The T cell receptor (beta chain) described here comes from a study of T-cell memory formation after mild COVID-19. In the study overall: TCR clusters showed largely donor specificity.

General study results and limits: CM and EM subsets held most contracting CD4+ clones; EMRA held CD8+ ones.

Using constant-segment primers, 5'RACE produced TCR alpha and TCR beta cDNA libraries carrying sample barcodes and UMIs. MiXCR, run by TCRdb on the 5' RACE reads, gives a single entry per CDR3 protein. Of around 180,000 distinct CDR3 sequences listed, 16% were seen once; the top ten hold under 2.5%. Of note for this clonotype: Antigen: not known.

V was pared by 5 bases and J by 6 bases, with 8 bases of the junction left unmatched. The CDR3 runs to 15 residues. The V gene is TRBV12-3 or TRBV12-4, the J gene TRBJ1-5, with 9 bases lining up with TRBD1. The specimen sequenced was PBMCs or a T cell subset sorted from them (not recorded which). This sequence was found in an adult woman who had mild COVID-19 (a few samples of this study predate the infection). Cell type and time point are not known. The CDR3 here is CASSRDRAVGQPQHF. In DNA form, the CDR3 reads TGTGCCAGCAGTCGGGACAGGGCGGTAGGTCAGCCCCAGCATTTT.